This T cell receptor (beta chain) was profiled in a study of OX40 agonist ivuxolimab in advanced cancers. Assay: immunoSEQ multiplex PCR; the TCRdb copy retains only in-frame clones and omits some. The sample holds under 85,000 clones; about 94% are singletons and the top ten take approximately 10%. Trimming at V came to 7 bases and at J to 2 bases, leaving 12 bases not matched to a gene. Germline V gives CDR1 MNHEY, CDR2 SMNVEV (reference sequence). The CDR3 runs 16 residues. The specimen was CD4+ or CD8+ T cells sorted from blood, collected in a trial of the OX40 agonist ivuxolimab. The clonotype comes from an adult with an advanced solid tumor such as melanoma, head and neck, liver or kidney cancer. V usage is TRBV27 and J usage is TRBJ2-7; 9 bases match TRBD2. The CDR3 sequence is CASKASGTVITYEQYF. As DNA, the CDR3 is TGTGCCAGCAAGGCTAGCGGGACGGTGATAACCTACGAGCAGTACTTC.